The T cell receptor beta chain under discussion was sequenced for a study of technical replicates of blood from several donors. Sequencing was performed with immunoSEQ multiplex PCR; in TCRdb, only in-frame clones are kept and a portion is missing. The sample includes about 82,000 clones, roughly 95% of them seen just once. The sequence was collected from a human donor in good health. Sequenced sample: T cells isolated from PBMCs.

The CDR3 nucleotides are TGTGCCAGCAGTGATCCAGCGTCTAGCACAGATACGCAGTATTTT. Its translation is CASSDPASSTDTQYF. This sequence joins TRBV6-1 and TRBJ2-3; D remains ambiguous. CDR1 and CDR2 from the germline V gene are MNHNS and SASEGT. V was clipped by 3 bases and J by 0 bases, with 10 bases between them. The CDR3 is 15 residues long.